This record concerns one TCR beta chain sequence. Its specificity is unknown. The entry originates in a study of CD8 T cells in ankylosing spondylitis. Study-wide results and caveats: Among TCR beta sequences, a motif of fewer than 10 highly homologous variants appeared characteristic of ankylosing spondylitis blood. The authors found the disease-linked clones to be CD8+ and relatively rare in peripheral blood.

The TCR beta libraries were generated through quantitative 5'-RACE incorporating molecular barcodes. TCRdb reanalysed the 5' RACE reads using MiXCR and keeps one entry per CDR3 protein. Of roughly 240,000 distinct CDR3 sequences detected, under 35% appear once; the ten largest clones hold approximately 4.6%. Trimming stripped 0 bases from V and 3 bases from J, with 5 bases between. This CDR3 region has 12 residues. The germline gives CDR1 SQVTM, CDR2 ANQGSEA. The sequence derives from a male donor with ankylosing spondylitis or in good health (not recorded which). V usage is TRBV29-1 and J usage is TRBJ1-1; D gene uncertain. What was sequenced was blood, either unsorted or a sorted T cell fraction (not recorded which). The DNA for the CDR3 is TGCAGCGTTGAAGATCAATACACTGAAGCTTTCTTT. Translating it yields CSVEDQYTEAFF.